The present T cell receptor beta chain was sequenced within a study of CD8+ T cells in alopecia areata. Whole-study context: Oral tofacitinib (5 to 10 mg twice daily) was administered to treated patients. Study conclusions and caveats: Sharing of TCR sequences between patients (possibly for HLA-related reasons) was less clear than in mice.

A remark on this clone: Its antigen is undetermined.

Collected material from alopecia areata patients comprised lesional scalp punch biopsies and peripheral blood. Sorting of PBMCs yielded the CD4+ and CD8+ T cells. TCR sequencing used cDNA made by reverse transcription of extracted RNA. TCRdb keeps only in-frame clones here, not all; method: immunoSEQ multiplex PCR. The table records about 150,000 clones, roughly 50% of them present only once. The CDR3 loop spans 15 amino acids. V was trimmed by 4 bases and J by 3 bases, leaving 17 bases between them. Germline lookup yields CDR1 SGHRS and CDR2 YFSETQ. The V call is TRBV5-1, the J call TRBJ2-7; D might be TRBD2 (6 bases). Material for sequencing was CD4+ T cells sorted from blood. This receptor was taken from a human donor with alopecia areata. The CDR3 spells CASSQTTGSYYEQYF. The CDR3 nucleotides are TGCGCCAGCAGCCAAACCACCGGGAGCTACTACGAGCAGTACTTC. Full variable domain (missing parts from reference TRBV5-1 and TRBJ2-7): KAGVTQTPRYLIKTRGQQVTLSCSPISGHRSVSWYQQTPGQGLQFLFEYFSETQRNKGNFPGRFSGRQFSNSRSEMNVSTLELGDSALYLCASSQTTGSYYEQYFGPGTRLTVT.